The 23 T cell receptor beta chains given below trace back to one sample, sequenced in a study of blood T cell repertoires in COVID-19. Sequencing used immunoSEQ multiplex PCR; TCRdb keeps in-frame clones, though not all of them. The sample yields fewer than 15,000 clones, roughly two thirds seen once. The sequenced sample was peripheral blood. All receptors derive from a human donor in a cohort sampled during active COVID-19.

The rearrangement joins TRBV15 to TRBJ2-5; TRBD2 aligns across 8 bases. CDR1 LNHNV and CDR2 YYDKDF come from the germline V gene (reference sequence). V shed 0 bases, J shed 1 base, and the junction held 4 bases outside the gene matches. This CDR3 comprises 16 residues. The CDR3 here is CATSRERGGSQETQYF. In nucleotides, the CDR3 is TGTGCCACCAGCAGAGAACGGGGGGGAAGCCAAGAGACCCAGTACTTC.

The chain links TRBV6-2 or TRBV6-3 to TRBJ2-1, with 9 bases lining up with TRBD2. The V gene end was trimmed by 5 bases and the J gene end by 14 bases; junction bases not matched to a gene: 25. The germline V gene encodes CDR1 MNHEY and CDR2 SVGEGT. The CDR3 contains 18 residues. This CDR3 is CASSQTQKAGGISKVEFF. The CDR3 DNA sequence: TGTGCCAGCAGTCAAACCCAGAAAGCGGGAGGCATTTCTAAGGTGGAGTTCTTC.

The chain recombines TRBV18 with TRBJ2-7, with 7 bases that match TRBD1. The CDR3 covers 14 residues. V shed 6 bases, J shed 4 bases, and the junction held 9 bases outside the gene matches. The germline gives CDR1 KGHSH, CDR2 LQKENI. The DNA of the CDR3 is TGTGCCAGCTCCAAAGGACAGGAAGGGTACGAGCAGTACTTC. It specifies CASSKGQEGYEQYF.

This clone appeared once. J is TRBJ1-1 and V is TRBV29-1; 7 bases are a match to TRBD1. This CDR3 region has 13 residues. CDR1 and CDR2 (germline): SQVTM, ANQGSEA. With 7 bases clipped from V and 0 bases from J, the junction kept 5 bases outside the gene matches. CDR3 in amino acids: CSAAGGMNTEAFF. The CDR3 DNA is TGCAGCGCCGCAGGGGGGATGAACACTGAAGCTTTCTTT.

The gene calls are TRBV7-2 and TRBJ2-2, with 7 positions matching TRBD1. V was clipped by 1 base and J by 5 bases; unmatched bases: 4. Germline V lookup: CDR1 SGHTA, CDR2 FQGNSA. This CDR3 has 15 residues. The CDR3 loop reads CASSLEGTATGELFF. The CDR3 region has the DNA TGTGCCAGCAGCTTAGAAGGGACAGCGACCGGGGAGCTGTTTTTT.

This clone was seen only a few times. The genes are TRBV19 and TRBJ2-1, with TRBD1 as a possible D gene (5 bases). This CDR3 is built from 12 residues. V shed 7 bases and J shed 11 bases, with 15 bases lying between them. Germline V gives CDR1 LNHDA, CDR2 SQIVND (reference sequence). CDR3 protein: CASKGPRRQQFF. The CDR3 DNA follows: TGTGCCAGTAAGGGGCCTCGACGGCAGCAGTTCTTC.

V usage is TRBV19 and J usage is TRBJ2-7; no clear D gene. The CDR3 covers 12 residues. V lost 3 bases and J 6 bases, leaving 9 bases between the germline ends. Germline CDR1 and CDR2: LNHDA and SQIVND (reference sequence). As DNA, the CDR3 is TGTGCCAGTAGTATCCCCCCGGGCGAGCAGTACTTC. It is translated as CASSIPPGEQYF.

This chain's CDR3 is CASSFATPADTQYF. DNA for the CDR3: TGCGCCAGCAGCTTTGCAACCCCGGCAGATACGCAGTATTTT. The chain employs TRBV5-1 and TRBJ2-3; unclear D gene. The CDR3 covers 14 residues. CDR1 is SGHRS, CDR2 YFSETQ, per germline. Deletions cut 2 bases from V and 4 bases from J, with 11 bases between.

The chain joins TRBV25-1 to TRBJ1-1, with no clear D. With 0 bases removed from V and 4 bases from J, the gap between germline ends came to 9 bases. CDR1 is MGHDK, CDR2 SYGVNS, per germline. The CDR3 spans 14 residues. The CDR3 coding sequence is TGTGCCAGCAGTGAATACGGGAGGGTCACTGAAGCTTTCTTT. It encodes CASSEYGRVTEAFF.

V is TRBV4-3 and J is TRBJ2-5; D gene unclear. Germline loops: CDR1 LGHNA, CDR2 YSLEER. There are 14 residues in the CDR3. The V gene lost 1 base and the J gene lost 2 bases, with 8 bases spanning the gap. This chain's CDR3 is CASSQGPGQETQYF. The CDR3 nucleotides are TGCGCCAGCAGCCAAGGTCCGGGTCAAGAGACCCAGTACTTC.

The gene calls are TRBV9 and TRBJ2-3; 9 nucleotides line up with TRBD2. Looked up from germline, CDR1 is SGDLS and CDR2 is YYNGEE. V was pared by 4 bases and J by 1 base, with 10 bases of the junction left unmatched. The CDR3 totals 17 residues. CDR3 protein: CASSPGVAGEGTDTQYF. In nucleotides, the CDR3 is TGTGCCAGCAGCCCCGGGGTAGCGGGAGAGGGCACAGATACGCAGTATTTT. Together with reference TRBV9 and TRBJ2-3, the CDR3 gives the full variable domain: DSGVTQTPKHLITATGQRVTLRCSPRSGDLSVYWYQQSLDQGLQFLIQYYNGEERAKGNILERFSAQQFPDLHSELNLSSLELGDSALYFCASSPGVAGEGTDTQYFGPGTRLTVL.

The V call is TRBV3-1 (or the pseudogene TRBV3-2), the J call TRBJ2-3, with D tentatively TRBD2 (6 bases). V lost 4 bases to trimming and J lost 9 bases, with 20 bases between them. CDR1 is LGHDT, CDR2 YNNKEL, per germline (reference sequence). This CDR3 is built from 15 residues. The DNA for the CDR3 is TGTGCCAGCAGCCCACATAGCATGTCGGCGGGGACGCAGTATTTT. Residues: CASSPHSMSAGTQYF.

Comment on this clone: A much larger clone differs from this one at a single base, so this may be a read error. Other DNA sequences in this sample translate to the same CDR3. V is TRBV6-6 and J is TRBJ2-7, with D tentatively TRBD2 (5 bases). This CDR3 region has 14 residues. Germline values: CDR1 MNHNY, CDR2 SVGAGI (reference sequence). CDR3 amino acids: CASSYGAGTYEQYF. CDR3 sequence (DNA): TGTGCCAGCAGTTACGGTGCGGGTACCTACGAACAGTACTTC.

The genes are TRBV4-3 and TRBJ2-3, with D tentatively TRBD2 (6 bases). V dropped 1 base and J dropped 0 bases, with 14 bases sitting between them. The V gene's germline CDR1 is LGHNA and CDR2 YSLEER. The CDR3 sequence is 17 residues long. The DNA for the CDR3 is TGCGCCAGCAGCCAAGGGGTTAGCGGAGCTAGCACAGATACGCAGTATTTT. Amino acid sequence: CASSQGVSGASTDTQYF.

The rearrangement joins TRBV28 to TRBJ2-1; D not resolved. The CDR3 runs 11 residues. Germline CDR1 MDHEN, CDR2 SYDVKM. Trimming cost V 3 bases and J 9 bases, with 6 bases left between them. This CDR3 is CASSFLSEQFF. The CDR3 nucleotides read TGTGCCAGCAGTTTTTTGAGTGAGCAGTTCTTC.

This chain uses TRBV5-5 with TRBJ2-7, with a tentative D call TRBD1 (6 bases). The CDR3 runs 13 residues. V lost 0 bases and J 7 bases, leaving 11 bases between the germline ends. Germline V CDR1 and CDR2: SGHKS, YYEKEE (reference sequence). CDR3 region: CASSLGWQGEQYF. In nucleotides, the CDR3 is TGTGCCAGCAGCTTGGGGTGGCAGGGGGAGCAGTACTTC.

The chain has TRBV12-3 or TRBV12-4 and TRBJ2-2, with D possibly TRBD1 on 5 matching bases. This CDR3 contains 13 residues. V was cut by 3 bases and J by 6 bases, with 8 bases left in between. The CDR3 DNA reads TGTGCCAGCAGTTTCAGGGATCCCGGGGAGCTGTTTTTT. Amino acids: CASSFRDPGELFF.

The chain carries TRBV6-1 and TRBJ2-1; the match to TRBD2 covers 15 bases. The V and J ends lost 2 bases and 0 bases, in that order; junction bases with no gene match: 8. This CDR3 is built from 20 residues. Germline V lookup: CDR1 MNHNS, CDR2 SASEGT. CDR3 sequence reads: CASSELGLAGGPSSYNEQFF. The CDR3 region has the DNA TGTGCCAGCAGTGAACTGGGACTAGCGGGGGGTCCTAGCTCCTACAATGAGCAGTTCTTC.

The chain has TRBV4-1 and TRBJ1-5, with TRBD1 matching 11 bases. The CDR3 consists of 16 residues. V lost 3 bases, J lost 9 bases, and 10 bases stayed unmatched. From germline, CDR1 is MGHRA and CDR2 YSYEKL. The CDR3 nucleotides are TGCGCCAGCAGCCAGGGTGGGACAGGGGGTCTTCGGCCCCAGCATTTT. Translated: CASSQGGTGGLRPQHF.

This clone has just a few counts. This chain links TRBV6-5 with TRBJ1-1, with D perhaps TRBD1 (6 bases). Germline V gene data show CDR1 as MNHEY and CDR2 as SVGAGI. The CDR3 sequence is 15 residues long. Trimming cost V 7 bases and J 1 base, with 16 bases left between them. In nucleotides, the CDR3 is TGTGCCAGCACGTGGCAGGGGAATACGAACACTGAAGCTTTCTTT. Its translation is CASTWQGNTNTEAFF.

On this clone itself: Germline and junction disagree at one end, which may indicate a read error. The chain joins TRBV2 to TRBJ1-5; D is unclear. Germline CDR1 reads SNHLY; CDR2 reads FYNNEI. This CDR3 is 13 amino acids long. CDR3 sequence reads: CASSGEYNQPQHF. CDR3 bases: TGTGCCAGTAGTGGGGAGTACAATCAGCCCCAGCATTTT.

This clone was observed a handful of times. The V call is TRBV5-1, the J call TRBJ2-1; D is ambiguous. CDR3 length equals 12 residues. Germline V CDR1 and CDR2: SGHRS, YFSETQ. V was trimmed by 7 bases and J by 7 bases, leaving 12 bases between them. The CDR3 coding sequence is TGCGCCAGCCGCACGCTCGGTAATGAGCAGTTCTTC. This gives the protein CASRTLGNEQFF.

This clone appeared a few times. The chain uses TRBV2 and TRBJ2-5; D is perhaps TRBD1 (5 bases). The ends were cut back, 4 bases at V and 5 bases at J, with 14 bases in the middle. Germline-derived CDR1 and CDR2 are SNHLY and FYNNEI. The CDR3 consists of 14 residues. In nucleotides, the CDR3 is TGTGCCAGCAGTGGTCTAGTTAGGGGCGAGACCCAGTACTTC. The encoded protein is CASSGLVRGETQYF.